This entry concerns a single T cell receptor beta chain. Its cognate antigen is unknown. TCRdb reprocessed the multiplex PCR reads with MiXCR, giving one entry per CDR3 protein. The data contain 200,000 to 300,000 distinct CDR3 sequences, about 33% of them singletons. Axillary draining lymph nodes of breast cancer patients supplied the node samples. The sample is drawn from a study of breast tumors, draining lymph nodes, adjacent tissues. General observations from the study: Findings are consistent with lymph node origin and intratumoral expansion of most tumor T cells. Luminal-like breast cancer showed significantly higher tumor–nontumor repertoire similarity than basal-like. The lymph node origin of tumor T cells was framed as consistent with a hypothesis, not demonstrated.

The CDR3 covers 15 residues. Unmatched junction bases numbered 10, after V lost 5 bases and J lost 6 bases. The germline CDR1 and CDR2 sequences are DFQATT and SNEGSKA (reference sequence). The sequence was collected from a female donor with breast cancer. Some clones in this sample may be carry-over from other donors' samples. The genes are TRBV20-1 and TRBJ2-1; the match to TRBD2 covers 10 bases. Sample: axillary lymph node tissue. The CDR3 DNA sequence: TGCAGTGCTCCTAGCGGGAGCCGACCCACCAATGAGCAGTTCTTC. Translation gives CSAPSGSRPTNEQFF.